A selection of T cell receptor beta chains follows, all from one sample in a study of yellow fever vaccine responses in identical twins. TCRdb reprocessed the RT-PCR reads via MiXCR and lists one record per CDR3 protein. The table includes some 11,000 distinct CDR3 sequences, around 77% detected once. The sequences come from T cells from blood (PBMCs), unsorted or a sorted subset (not recorded which), collected before or after yellow fever vaccination (not recorded which). The receptors were gathered from a woman under 30 who received the yellow fever vaccine. CDR3s include the opening cysteine and the closing phenylalanine or tryptophan. D genes are given only for firm matches. Clone size, where shown, is once, few, many, or a class for clones that have expanded.

v_call	clone_size	j_call	d_call	cdr3_aa	cdr3_nt
TRBV7-6	few	TRBJ2-7	-	CASSLQGPTYEQYF	TGTGCCAGCAGCTTGCAGGGGCCGACCTACGAGCAGTACTTC
TRBV12-5	-	TRBJ1-5	TRBD1	CASGLGTGGNQPQHF	TGTGCTAGTGGTTTGGGGACAGGGGGCAATCAGCCCCAGCATTTT
TRBV20-1	-	TRBJ2-5	TRBD2	CSAPRENEETQYF	TGCAGCGCACCGCGGGAGAACGAAGAGACCCAGTACTTC
TRBV27	few	TRBJ2-3	-	CASSSYGGTDTQYF	TGTGCCAGCAGTTCTTATGGGGGCACAGATACGCAGTATTTT
TRBV7-9	few	TRBJ2-5	-	CASSSDKETQYF	TGTGCCAGCAGCTCCGACAAAGAGACCCAGTACTTC
TRBV10-3	-	TRBJ1-2	-	CAISGSGERGLNYGYTF	TGTGCCATCAGTGGGTCCGGGGAGAGGGGACTTAACTATGGCTACACCTTC
TRBV4-1	-	TRBJ1-2	-	CASSHDAANYGYTF	TGCGCCAGCAGCCACGACGCCGCTAACTATGGCTACACCTTC
TRBV15	few	TRBJ2-1	TRBD1	CATSTTIGTGYNEQFF	TGTGCCACATCCACCACTATCGGGACAGGGTACAATGAGCAGTTCTTC
TRBV4-3	-	TRBJ2-3	-	CASSQPRATSTDTQYF	TGCGCCAGCAGCCAACCGCGCGCCACTAGCACAGATACGCAGTATTTT
TRBV20-1	-	TRBJ2-1	-	CSARVADYNEQFF	TGCAGTGCTAGAGTAGCGGACTACAATGAGCAGTTCTTC
TRBV9	-	TRBJ2-7	TRBD2	CASSRGRGGYEQYF	TGTGCCAGCAGCCGGGGGAGGGGAGGTTACGAGCAGTACTTC
TRBV29-1	large	TRBJ2-7	-	CSVVKDSSYEQYF	TGCAGCGTAGTTAAAGATTCCTCCTACGAGCAGTACTTC
TRBV5-5	-	TRBJ1-2	TRBD1	CASSLNEGAIYGYTF	TGTGCCAGCAGCTTGAACGAGGGGGCTATCTATGGCTACACCTTC
TRBV29-1	-	TRBJ2-5	-	CSVDAGTRKETQYF	TGCAGCGTTGACGCCGGGACAAGGAAAGAGACCCAGTACTTC
TRBV27	-	TRBJ2-1	-	CASSLSGFEQFF	TGTGCCAGCAGTTTATCCGGCTTTGAGCAGTTCTTC
TRBV19	once	TRBJ1-2	-	CASSMQGTYGYTF	TGTGCCAGTAGTATGCAAGGGACCTATGGCTACACCTTC
TRBV10-3	-	TRBJ1-5	-	CAIKDSANQPQHF	TGTGCCATCAAGGACAGTGCCAATCAGCCCCAGCATTTT
TRBV29-1	-	TRBJ1-2	-	CSVPTRGSYGYTF	TGCAGCGTTCCGACACGGGGCTCCTATGGCTACACCTTC
TRBV29-1	-	TRBJ1-4	-	CSVSGDREKLFF	TGCAGCGTTTCAGGGGACCGTGAAAAACTGTTTTTT